The 17 T cell receptor beta chains listed next were all sequenced from one sample in a study of blood T cell repertoires in COVID-19. Sequencing used immunoSEQ multiplex PCR; TCRdb keeps in-frame clones, though not all of them. The table has just over 250,000 clones, roughly 86% seen once. Sequencing was done on a sample of peripheral blood. Receptor source: a woman in her forties or fifties with acute or convalescent COVID-19.

The chain uses TRBV9 and TRBJ2-7, with 11 bases that match TRBD2. V shed 2 bases, J shed 6 bases, and the junction held 4 bases outside the gene matches. Germline CDR1 is SGDLS and CDR2 is YYNGEE. The CDR3 loop spans 14 amino acids. As DNA, the CDR3 is TGTGCCAGCAGCGTTAGCGGGAGGGAGGGCGAGCAGTACTTC. Protein sequence: CASSVSGREGEQYF.

The chain joins TRBV6-5 to TRBJ2-7; D is ambiguous. This CDR3 spans 15 amino acids. Trimming pared 6 bases from V and 2 bases from J, leaving 17 bases between. The germline CDR1 and CDR2 sequences are MNHEY and SVGAGI. CDR3 coding DNA: TGTGCCAGCAGGGCGGCTGAAACCCCAGCCTACGAGCAGTACTTC. It encodes CASRAAETPAYEQYF.

The chain employs TRBV21-1 and TRBJ2-2; the table names TRBD2, a call not compared with the DNA. TRBV21-1 is designated a pseudogene. This CDR3 is 15 amino acids long. Here the CDR3 reads CASSRRGPNTGELFF. CDR3 DNA sequence: TGTGCCAGCAGCAGGCGGGGGCCGAACACCGGGGAGCTGTTTTTT.

The chain has TRBV28 and TRBJ2-7; TRBD2 matches at 11 bases. This CDR3 is built from 15 residues. In germline, CDR1 is MDHEN, CDR2 SYDVKM. The junction had 8 bases not matched to a gene; V was cut back by 5 bases and J by 5 bases. The CDR3 protein is CASSQGTSGFNEQYF. The DNA of the CDR3 is TGTGCCAGCAGTCAAGGGACTAGCGGATTTAACGAGCAGTACTTC. The complete variable domain, with remaining parts taken from reference TRBV28 and TRBJ2-7, reads DVKVTQSSRYLVKRTGEKVFLECVQDMDHENMFWYRQDPGLGLRLIYFSYDVKMKEKGDIPEGYSVSREKKERFSLILESASTNQTSMYLCASSQGTSGFNEQYFGPGTRLTVT.

The chain combines TRBV5-5 with TRBJ1-3; TRBD1 matches 9 bases. The CDR3 contains 13 residues. V trimming: 1 base; J trimming: 15 bases; junction bases outside the gene matches: 8. Per the germline V gene, CDR1 is SGHKS and CDR2 is YYEKEE (reference sequence). CDR3 in amino acids: CASSLFVEDRGYF. CDR3 in DNA: TGTGCCAGCAGCTTGTTCGTCGAGGACAGGGGATATTTT.

This clone occurred a few times. The CDR3 protein is CASSYSLEGDGLFF. CDR3 DNA sequence: TGTGCCAGCAGTTACTCATTGGAGGGCGACGGGCTGTTTTTT. The V gene is TRBV6-5, the J gene TRBJ2-2; the D gene is possibly TRBD2 (6 bases). Trimming shortened V by 0 bases and J by 13 bases, and 15 bases separated the two germline ends. The length of the CDR3 is 14 residues. CDR1 MNHEY and CDR2 SVGAGI come from the germline V gene.

The chain has TRBV28 and TRBJ1-2; D not resolved. Germline-derived CDR1 and CDR2 are MDHEN and SYDVKM. The CDR3 consists of 11 residues. The V end was cut by 4 bases, the J end by 10 bases, with 10 bases between. The CDR3 loop is CASSSLTAYTF. The CDR3, as DNA: TGTGCCAGCAGTTCCCTTACAGCCTACACCTTC.

The rearrangement uses TRBV30 and TRBJ2-7, with 9 bases that match TRBD2. Trimming at V came to 1 base and at J to 3 bases, leaving 4 bases not matched to a gene. In germline, CDR1 is GTSNPN, CDR2 SVGIG (reference sequence). The CDR3 loop spans 14 amino acids. CDR3 sequence (DNA): TGTGCCTGGAGTGGTCTAGCGGGGCTCTACGAGCAGTACTTC. Translated: CAWSGLAGLYEQYF.

V and J are TRBV27 and TRBJ1-5; D unresolved. Germline assignment: CDR1 MNHEY and CDR2 SMNVEV (reference sequence). The ends were cut back, 6 bases at V and 0 bases at J, with 12 bases in the middle. The CDR3 extends over 15 amino acids. CDR3 residues: CASRRTDFSNQPQHF. The CDR3 bases are TGTGCCAGCAGACGGACTGATTTTAGCAATCAGCCCCAGCATTTT.

The rearrangement links TRBV6-5 to TRBJ2-7, with TRBD1 matching over 8 bases. CDR1 is MNHEY and CDR2 is SVGAGI in the germline V gene. V lost 6 bases, J lost 5 bases, and 6 bases stayed unmatched. This CDR3 is 13 amino acids long. CDR3 in amino acids: CASRDRAVHEQYF. CDR3 DNA sequence: TGTGCCAGCAGGGACAGGGCAGTACACGAGCAGTACTTC.

J is TRBJ2-1 and V is TRBV11-2, with 11 bases fitting TRBD1. The CDR3 contains 18 residues. Germline assignment: CDR1 SGHAT and CDR2 FQNNGV. The V gene end was trimmed by 2 bases and the J gene end by 6 bases; junction bases not matched to a gene: 12. CDR3 amino acids: CASSLRGTGGRGGNEQFF. The CDR3 DNA is TGTGCCAGCAGCTTACGGGGGACAGGGGGTCGCGGGGGCAATGAGCAGTTCTTC.

The chain has TRBV6-5 and TRBJ1-4; D perhaps matches TRBD1 (5 bases). The CDR3 totals 15 residues. Germline values: CDR1 MNHEY, CDR2 SVGAGI. Trimming stripped 5 bases from V and 8 bases from J, with 18 bases between. In nucleotides, the CDR3 is TGTGCCAGCAGTCGAGAGTTGGGACTCTACGAAAAACTGTTTTTT. Protein product: CASSRELGLYEKLFF.

The chain recombines TRBV7-9 with TRBJ1-3; no definite D call. V lost 5 bases and J 0 bases, leaving 14 bases between the germline ends. Germline V CDR1 and CDR2: SEHNR, FQNEAQ (reference sequence). The CDR3 is 16 amino acids. The CDR3 coding sequence is TGTGCCAGCAGCCTACAACAGACCGGCTCTGGAAACACCATATATTTT. It translates to CASSLQQTGSGNTIYF.

Note on this clone: Other DNA sequences in this sample translate to the same CDR3. The chain has TRBV6-1 and TRBJ2-7; D uncertain. V was cut by 3 bases and J by 0 bases, with 6 bases left in between. CDR1 and CDR2 (germline): MNHNS, SASEGT. CDR3 size: 13 residues. As DNA, the CDR3 is TGTGCCAGCAGTGAGACAAGCTCCTACGAGCAGTACTTC. Translating gives CASSETSSYEQYF.

This sequence joins TRBV7-2 and TRBJ1-4; 7 bases map to TRBD1. Germline CDR1 reads SGHTA; CDR2 reads FQGNSA. The CDR3 contains 14 residues. J was trimmed by 8 bases and V by 5 bases; bases with no gene match: 8. CDR3 sequence reads: CASSPGQRREKLFF. The CDR3 coding sequence is TGTGCCAGCAGCCCGGGACAGCGGCGAGAAAAACTGTTTTTT.

This chain joins TRBV9 and TRBJ2-5, with D perhaps TRBD2 (6 bases). The ends were cut back, 0 bases at V and 1 base at J, with 13 bases in the middle. This CDR3 contains 16 residues. Per the germline V gene, CDR1 is SGDLS and CDR2 is YYNGEE. The CDR3: CASSVEGLTLQETQYF. Written as DNA, the CDR3 is TGTGCCAGCAGCGTAGAGGGACTGACCCTCCAAGAGACCCAGTACTTC.

The chain employs TRBV18 and TRBJ1-2, with unresolved D. CDR3 length equals 14 residues. Germline V gives CDR1 KGHSH, CDR2 LQKENI. Trimming removed 3 bases from V and 1 base from J, with 9 bases in between. The CDR3 loop is CASSPTLDNYGYTF. In DNA, the CDR3 is TGTGCCAGCTCACCGACATTGGATAACTATGGCTACACCTTC.